This section outlines one T cell receptor (beta chain) sequence together with its context. As yet, its antigen is unknown. With 60 Vbeta and 13 Jbeta primers, the PCR was carried out. The repertoire was sequenced with immunoSEQ multiplex PCR; TCRdb's copy has only in-frame clones and lacks some. The sample data list about 100,000 clones. This entry belongs to a study of cytomegalovirus exposure and HLA in healthy donors. General study findings and limits: Roughly uniform depth of sequencing across donors was assumed in presence/absence analyses. Common viral pathogens (according to a later analysis) appeared linked to several of the most significant clusters.

The TCR sequence derives from a man aged 50-60 years in good health and CMV-seronegative. The sequenced material came from PBMCs.

In nucleotides, the CDR3 is TGTGCCAGTAATCCTCCGGGACAGCATAATGAAAAACTGTTTTTT. Its translation: CASNPPGQHNEKLFF. The chain uses TRBV19 and TRBJ1-4; 7 nucleotides match TRBD1. Germline CDR1 is LNHDA and CDR2 is SQIVND (reference sequence). This CDR3 comprises 15 residues. The junction had 9 bases not matched to a gene; V was cut back by 7 bases and J by 4 bases.